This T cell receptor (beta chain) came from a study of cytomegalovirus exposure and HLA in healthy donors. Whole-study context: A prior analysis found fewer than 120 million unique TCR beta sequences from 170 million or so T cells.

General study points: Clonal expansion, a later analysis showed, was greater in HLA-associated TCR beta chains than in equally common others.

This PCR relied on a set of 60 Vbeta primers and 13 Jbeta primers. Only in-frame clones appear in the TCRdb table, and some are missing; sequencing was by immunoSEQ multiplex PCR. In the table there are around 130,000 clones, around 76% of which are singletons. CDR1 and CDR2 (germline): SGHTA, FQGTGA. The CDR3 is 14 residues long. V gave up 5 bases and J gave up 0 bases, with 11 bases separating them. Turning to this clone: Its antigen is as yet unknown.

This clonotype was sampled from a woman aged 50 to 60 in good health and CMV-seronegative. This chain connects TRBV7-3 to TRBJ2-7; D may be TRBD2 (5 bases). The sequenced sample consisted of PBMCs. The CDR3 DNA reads TGTGCCAGCAGCCGCCTCCGGGGCTCCTACGAGCAGTACTTC. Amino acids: CASSRLRGSYEQYF.